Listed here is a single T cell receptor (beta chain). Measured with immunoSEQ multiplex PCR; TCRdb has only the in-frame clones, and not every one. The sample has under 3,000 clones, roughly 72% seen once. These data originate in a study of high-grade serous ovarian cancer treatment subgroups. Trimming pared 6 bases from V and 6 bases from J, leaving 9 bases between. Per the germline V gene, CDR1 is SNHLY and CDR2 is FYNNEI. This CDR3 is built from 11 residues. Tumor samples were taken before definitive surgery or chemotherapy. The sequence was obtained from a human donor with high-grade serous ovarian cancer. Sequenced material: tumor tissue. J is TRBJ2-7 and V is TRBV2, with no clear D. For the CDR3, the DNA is TGTGCCAGCAGGGCGGCCCTCGAGCAGTACTTC. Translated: CASRAALEQYF. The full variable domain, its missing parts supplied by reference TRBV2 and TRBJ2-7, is EPEVTQTPSHQVTQMGQEVILRCVPISNHLYFYWYRQILGQKVEFLVSFYNNEISEKSEIFDDQFSVERPDGSNFTLKIRSTKLEDSAMYFCASRAALEQYFGPGTRLTVT.